This TCR beta chain was obtained from a study of blood T cell repertoires in COVID-19. V lost 6 bases, J lost 0 bases, and 18 bases lay in between. This CDR3 is 17 amino acids long. Germline CDR1 reads MNHEY; CDR2 reads SMNVEV (reference sequence). Profiled with immunoSEQ multiplex PCR; TCRdb holds only in-frame clones, not every one. Among about 310,000 clones, about 91% were seen once, and the ten largest hold more than 8.5%. This clonotype originated in a woman aged 18-29 years who had recovered from COVID-19. The chain has TRBV27 and TRBJ1-5, with D maybe TRBD1 (6 bases). The sequenced sample was PBMCs or T cells enriched from blood (not recorded which). CDR3 sequence: CASSPIRDTYSNQPQHF. For the CDR3, the DNA is TGTGCCAGCAGCCCAATCCGGGACACCTATAGCAATCAGCCCCAGCATTTT.